Below, one T cell receptor (beta chain) is given with its context. The antigen is not known. Included hyperthyroidism patients were aged 18 to 65 and newly diagnosed (under 2 months' duration). The trim removed 2 bases at V and 7 bases at J, leaving 9 bases unmatched. Germline V gene sequence: CDR1 MNHEY, CDR2 SVGAGI. CDR3 length: 18 residues. The authors amplified TCR beta CDR3 regions, and they did so from RNA transcripts for repertoire sequencing. The authors performed first-round RT-PCR with HTBI primers and then a second-round multiplex PCR. TCRdb re-called the multiplex PCR reads through MiXCR, storing one row per CDR3 protein. The profile shows some 1.1 million distinct CDR3 sequences, 36% of them singletons. This record comes from a study of Graves' ophthalmopathy and Graves' hyperthyroidism. General study results and limits: Blood also harbored most expanded thyroid clonotypes above 0.001 frequency.

The chain employs TRBV6-5 and TRBJ2-2; 14 bases align to TRBD2. The TCR was taken from an adult man with Graves' hyperthyroidism. The sample was peripheral blood or thyroid tissue (not recorded which). The CDR3 region is CASSYRLAGGHYDGELFF. The CDR3 DNA reads as TGTGCCAGCAGTTACCGACTAGCGGGAGGGCATTACGACGGGGAGCTGTTTTTT.